The 14 T cell receptor beta chains reported below all come from one sample, sequenced in a study of early T cells in non-severe SARS-CoV-2 infection. One entry per CDR3 protein, called by TCRdb with MiXCR from the 5' RACE reads. Of approximately 89,000 distinct CDR3 sequences in the sample, over 11% were seen once. Sequences were obtained from whole blood. These receptors were taken from an adult who was a healthcare worker with PCR-confirmed SARS-CoV-2 infection or an uninfected control (not recorded which).

V is TRBV13 and J is TRBJ1-2; 8 nucleotides match TRBD1. This CDR3 contains 15 residues. Germline assignment: CDR1 PRHDT and CDR2 FYEKMQ (reference sequence). V was clipped by 0 bases and J by 3 bases; unmatched bases: 3. CDR3 in amino acids: CASSLGTTGDYGYTF. CDR3 DNA: TGTGCCAGCAGCTTAGGCACGACAGGGGACTATGGCTACACCTTC.

This clonotype was detected many times. This chain joins TRBV11-3 and TRBJ2-7; the D is unclear. The CDR3 spans 13 residues. The germline gives CDR1 SGHNT, CDR2 YENEEA. The V end lost 5 bases, the J end lost 7 bases, and 15 bases lay between the germline ends. CDR3: CASSALGTKEQYF. CDR3 DNA sequence: TGTGCCAGCAGCGCCCTTGGCACGAAGGAGCAGTACTTC.

This clonotype came up many times. This chain connects TRBV28 to TRBJ1-2, with TRBD1 as a possible D gene (6 bases). The V gene lost 8 bases and the J gene lost 8 bases, with 15 bases spanning the gap. There are 12 residues in the CDR3. The germline V gene encodes CDR1 MDHEN and CDR2 SYDVKM. DNA of the CDR3: TGTGCCAGCCGGATCCAGGGGCTCGGCTACACCTTC. It specifies CASRIQGLGYTF.

This clonotype has more than one count but fewer than ten. The chain joins TRBV20-1 to TRBJ2-1; 11 bases agree with TRBD2. V lost 1 base, J lost 7 bases, and 6 bases stayed unmatched. CDR1 is DFQATT and CDR2 is SNEGSKA in the germline V gene (reference sequence). This CDR3 has 15 residues. CDR3 sequence: CSARVLAGGGNEQFF. The CDR3, as DNA: TGCAGTGCTAGAGTCCTAGCGGGGGGCGGAAATGAGCAGTTCTTC.

On this clonotype: A much bigger clone sits one base away, suggesting this may be a read error. The V call is TRBV9, the J call TRBJ2-7; 7 bases align to TRBD1. Germline CDR1 is SGDLS and CDR2 is YYNGEE. The CDR3 extends over 16 amino acids. CDR3 amino acids: CACSATPGQFSYEQYF. The CDR3 nucleotides read TGTGCCTGCAGCGCCACCCCGGGACAGTTCTCCTACGAGCAGTACTTC. Filled out from reference TRBV9 and TRBJ2-7, the complete variable domain reads DSGVTQTPKHLITATGQRVTLRCSPRSGDLSVYWYQQSLDQGLQFLIQYYNGEERAKGNILERFSAQQFPDLHSELNLSSLELGDSALYFCACSATPGQFSYEQYFGPGTRLTVT.

This clonotype was recorded many times. The chain carries TRBV5-1 and TRBJ2-2; 9 bases fit TRBD1. The length of the CDR3 is 14 residues. J gave up 5 bases and V 4 bases, and 3 bases lay outside the gene matches. Germline V gives CDR1 SGHRS, CDR2 YFSETQ. In DNA form, the CDR3 reads TGCGCCAGCAGCGCGGGACAGGGTACCGGGGAGCTGTTTTTT. It yields the protein CASSAGQGTGELFF. Drawing the rest from reference TRBV5-1 and TRBJ2-2, the complete variable domain is KAGVTQTPRYLIKTRGQQVTLSCSPISGHRSVSWYQQTPGQGLQFLFEYFSETQRNKGNFPGRFSGRQFSNSRSEMNVSTLELGDSALYLCASSAGQGTGELFFGEGSRLTVL.

This clonotype came up many times. The chain combines TRBV5-1 with TRBJ2-1; weak D call: TRBD2 (7 bases). This CDR3 has 19 amino acids. The V end lost 3 bases, the J end lost 7 bases, and 29 bases lay between the germline ends. The V gene's germline CDR1 is SGHRS and CDR2 YFSETQ. CDR3 sequence: CASSSPRESGGLVGNEQFF. CDR3 bases: TGCGCCAGCAGCTCCCCTCGCGAGTCGGGGGGCTTGGTGGGGAATGAGCAGTTCTTC.

This clonotype turned up a few times. CDR3 nucleotides: TGTGCCAGCATGGGAACTAGCGGGATGTACAATGAGCAGTTCTTC. It encodes CASMGTSGMYNEQFF. The V gene is TRBV11-3, the J gene TRBJ2-1; 10 bases agree with TRBD2. Germline CDR1 is SGHNT and CDR2 is YENEEA. J gave up 4 bases and V 7 bases, and 7 bases lay outside the gene matches. The CDR3 runs to 15 residues.

This clonotype was recorded many times. This chain joins TRBV24-1 and TRBJ2-1; TRBD2 is a possible D gene (6 bases). The CDR3 spans 14 residues. V was cut by 0 bases and J by 8 bases, with 10 bases left in between. Looked up from germline, CDR1 is KGHDR and CDR2 is SFDVKD. CDR3 sequence reads: CATSDLAGSHEQFF. DNA for the CDR3: TGTGCCACCAGTGATTTGGCGGGGAGTCATGAGCAGTTCTTC.

CDR3 amino acids: CASSFQVGEQFF. In DNA form, the CDR3 reads TGCGCCAGCAGCTTCCAGGTTGGCGAGCAGTTCTTC. The genes are TRBV5-1 and TRBJ2-1; D is uncertain. This CDR3 region has 12 residues. Germline V gene data show CDR1 as SGHRS and CDR2 as YFSETQ. V was trimmed by 2 bases and J by 10 bases, leaving 10 bases between them.

This clonotype was detected ten times or more. This sequence joins TRBV19 and TRBJ2-2; TRBD1 matches at 12 bases. With V trimmed by 4 bases and J by 9 bases, 3 bases remained unmatched. This CDR3 has 14 residues. Looked up from germline, CDR1 is LNHDA and CDR2 is SQIVND (reference sequence). The CDR3 sequence is CASSTGTGGRELFF. For the CDR3, the DNA is TGTGCCAGTAGTACCGGGACAGGGGGCCGGGAGCTGTTTTTT. The full variable domain, with the rest looked up from reference TRBV19 and TRBJ2-2, is DGGITQSPKYLFRKEGQNVTLSCEQNLNHDAMYWYRQDPGQGLRLIYYSQIVNDFQKGDIAEGYSVSREKKESFPLTVTSAQKNPTAFYLCASSTGTGGRELFFGEGSRLTVL.

The genes are TRBV28 and TRBJ2-1, with 9 bases that match TRBD1. This CDR3 is 15 amino acids long. Germline V gives CDR1 MDHEN, CDR2 SYDVKM. V was pared by 6 bases and J by 1 base, with 4 bases of the junction left unmatched. As DNA, the CDR3 is TGTGCCAGCAGGGTAGGGACAGGGTCCTACAATGAGCAGTTCTTC. Translating gives CASRVGTGSYNEQFF.

V gene TRBV4-1 combines with J gene TRBJ2-7; 11 nucleotides agree with TRBD1. V trimming: 3 bases; J trimming: 2 bases; junction bases outside the gene matches: 6. The CDR3 covers 16 residues. Germline V CDR1 and CDR2: MGHRA, YSYEKL. The CDR3 DNA is TGCGCCAGCAGCCAGGCGGACAGGGGGCGTCCCTACGAGCAGTACTTC. It encodes CASSQADRGRPYEQYF.

This clonotype was recorded many times. This chain connects TRBV20-1 to TRBJ1-6, with TRBD1 identical over 10 bases. J gave up 9 bases and V 6 bases, and 8 bases lay outside the gene matches. This CDR3 is 14 amino acids long. CDR1 and CDR2 (germline): DFQATT, SNEGSKA (reference sequence). CDR3 sequence: CSAVEDRGSSPLHF. CDR3 bases: TGCAGTGCCGTTGAGGACAGGGGGAGTTCACCCCTCCACTTT.